The 15 T cell receptor beta chains below all came from one sample that was sequenced in a study of T cell repertoires in cytomegalovirus infection. One entry per CDR3 protein, called by TCRdb with MiXCR from the reads. The sample yields just under 500,000 distinct CDR3 sequences, 33% seen once. What these receptors recognize is not known. Sample: cultured PBMCs, taken from culture after CMV antigen stimulation. These receptors originate from a human donor in good health (CMV status not recorded). Some clones in this sample may be carry-over from other donors' samples.

The rearrangement links TRBV12-3 or TRBV12-4 to TRBJ1-5; D gene ambiguous. This CDR3 has 15 amino acids. Trimming took 1 base from V and 6 from J, leaving 13 bases between them. The DNA of the CDR3 is TGTGCCAGCAGTTTAGGGTTAGGGTTCATTCAGCCCCAGCATTTT. Translating gives CASSLGLGFIQPQHF.

The rearrangement uses TRBV7-2 and TRBJ2-3; D is ambiguous. With 1 base removed from V and 3 bases from J, the gap between germline ends came to 11 bases. The CDR3 spans 15 residues. Germline V lookup: CDR1 SGHTA, CDR2 FQGNSA. CDR3 in amino acids: CASSLEGRQTDTQYF. CDR3 DNA: TGTGCCAGCAGCTTAGAGGGCAGGCAGACAGATACGCAGTATTTT.

This clonotype came up a few times. V usage is TRBV28 and J usage is TRBJ1-2, with a tentative D call TRBD1 (5 bases). V lost 9 bases and J lost 8, with 34 bases in between. The germline CDR1 and CDR2 sequences are MDHEN and SYDVKM. This CDR3 has 18 residues. The CDR3 loop is CARVHPLVAGGPPGGYTF. CDR3 coding DNA: TGTGCCAGAGTACACCCTTTGGTCGCGGGGGGACCGCCTGGGGGCTACACCTTC.

A few counts support this clonotype. The rearrangement joins TRBV28 to TRBJ2-2, with D perhaps matching TRBD2 (5 bases). The germline V gene encodes CDR1 MDHEN and CDR2 SYDVKM. V dropped 3 bases and J dropped 7 bases, with 21 bases sitting between them. The CDR3 covers 17 residues. The CDR3 protein is CASSFSNGRGYGGELFF. The DNA of the CDR3 is TGTGCCAGCAGTTTCTCGAACGGGCGAGGGTACGGCGGGGAGCTGTTTTTT.

The genes are TRBV7-9 and TRBJ2-3; 9 positions agree with TRBD2. There are 14 residues in the CDR3. CDR1 is SEHNR, CDR2 FQNEAQ, per germline (reference sequence). V trimming: 11 bases; J trimming: 3 bases; junction bases outside the gene matches: 9. In nucleotides, the CDR3 is TGTGCCGGGGGCCTAGCGGGGCAGACAGATACGCAGTATTTT. Encoded protein: CAGGLAGQTDTQYF.

This chain connects TRBV12-3 or TRBV12-4 to TRBJ2-2; 8 nucleotides match TRBD2. V shed 11 bases and J 4 bases; nucleotides not matched to a gene: 12. The CDR3 has 15 amino acids. The CDR3 region is CAGTSGRFSTGELFF. As DNA, the CDR3 is TGTGCCGGAACGAGCGGGAGATTTAGCACCGGGGAGCTGTTTTTT.

The chain recombines TRBV7-9 with TRBJ2-3; 8 nucleotides line up with TRBD1. The CDR3 runs 17 residues. The germline V gene has CDR1 SEHNR and CDR2 FQNEAQ (reference sequence). J gave up 2 bases and V 2 bases, and 9 bases lay outside the gene matches. The chain's CDR3 is CASSLTYWGQDTDTQYF. CDR3 nucleotide sequence: TGTGCCAGCAGCTTAACCTACTGGGGACAGGACACAGATACGCAGTATTTT.

CDR3 DNA sequence: TGTGCCAGCAGTCCCCGAATAGGCCCAAACACTGAAGCTTTCTTT. Translating it yields CASSPRIGPNTEAFF. This chain links TRBV6-1 with TRBJ1-1; D not certain. This CDR3 has 15 residues. Trimming removed 5 bases from V and 2 bases from J, with 15 bases in between. Germline CDR1 MNHNS, CDR2 SASEGT.

The chain links TRBV7-6 to TRBJ1-2; 7 positions agree with TRBD1. Losses at the gene ends were 8 bases for V and 1 base for J; bases not matched to a gene: 10. Germline CDR1 and CDR2: SGHVS and FNYEAQ. The CDR3 extends over 15 amino acids. This chain's CDR3 is CASGTSGGINYGYTF. The CDR3 coding sequence is TGTGCCAGCGGCACATCAGGGGGAATTAACTATGGCTACACCTTC.

The chain uses TRBV7-4 and TRBJ2-5; no clear D. The CDR3 has 14 amino acids. Trimming cost V 5 bases and J 1 base, with 11 bases left between them. Per germline, CDR1 SGHVT and CDR2 SQSDAQ. Written as DNA, the CDR3 is TGTGCCAGCAGCGCCCGGATACTCCAAGAGACCCAGTACTTC. This translates into CASSARILQETQYF.

This clonotype was detected only a few times. The CDR3 spells CASTRTGARMAEAFF. For the CDR3, the DNA is TGTGCCAGCACCAGGACAGGGGCCCGAATGGCTGAAGCTTTCTTT. The chain couples TRBV27 to TRBJ1-1, with TRBD1 identical over 9 bases. J was trimmed by 6 bases and V by 7 bases; bases with no gene match: 12. The CDR3 totals 15 residues. Per germline, CDR1 MNHEY and CDR2 SMNVEV (reference sequence).

In its sample, this clonotype was seen many times. The chain carries TRBV7-2 and TRBJ2-1; no reliable D call. Trimming cost V 0 bases and J 0 bases, with 18 bases left between them. This CDR3 region has 19 residues. Germline V gene lookup returns CDR1 SGHTA and CDR2 FQGNSA. The CDR3 loop reads CASSLARGGFSSSYNEQFF. The CDR3, as DNA: TGTGCCAGCAGCTTAGCAAGAGGTGGCTTCTCGAGCTCCTACAATGAGCAGTTCTTC.

This chain joins TRBV12-3 or TRBV12-4 and TRBJ2-1, with D unclear. Trimming shortened V by 6 bases and J by 8 bases, and 17 bases separated the two germline ends. This CDR3 is 14 amino acids long. CDR3 DNA sequence: TGTGCCAGCAGCCCCCGTATGGCTGTCTATGAGCAGTTCTTC. Protein sequence: CASSPRMAVYEQFF.

The chain couples TRBV7-2 to TRBJ2-5; 10 positions match TRBD1. The CDR3 is made up of 15 amino acids. Germline V CDR1 and CDR2: SGHTA, FQGNSA. Losses at the gene ends were 5 bases for V and 9 bases for J; bases not matched to a gene: 12. Here the CDR3 DNA reads TGTGCCAGCAGCCCCCGTGGGACAGGGGTGGGTCCCCAGTACTTC. It encodes CASSPRGTGVGPQYF.

This chain joins TRBV4-2 and TRBJ2-5; D is perhaps TRBD2 (6 bases). Germline CDR1 reads LGHNA; CDR2 reads YNFKEQ. The CDR3 runs to 16 residues. The germline V and J ends were trimmed by 4 bases and 5 bases, with 20 bases remaining between them. The CDR3 is CASSRTGTSSQETQYF. The CDR3 bases are TGTGCCAGCAGCCGTACCGGGACTTCGTCGCAGGAGACCCAGTACTTC.